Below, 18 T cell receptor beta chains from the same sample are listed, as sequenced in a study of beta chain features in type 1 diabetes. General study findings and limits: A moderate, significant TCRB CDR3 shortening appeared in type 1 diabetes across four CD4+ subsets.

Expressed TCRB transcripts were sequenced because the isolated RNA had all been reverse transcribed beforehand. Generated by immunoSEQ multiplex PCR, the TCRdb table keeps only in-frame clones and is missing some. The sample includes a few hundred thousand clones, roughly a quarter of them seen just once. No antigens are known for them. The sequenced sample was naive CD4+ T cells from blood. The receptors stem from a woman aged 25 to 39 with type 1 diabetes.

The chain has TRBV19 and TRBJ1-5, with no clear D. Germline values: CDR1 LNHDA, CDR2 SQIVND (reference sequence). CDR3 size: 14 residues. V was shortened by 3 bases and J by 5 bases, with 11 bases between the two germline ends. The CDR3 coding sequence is TGTGCCAGTAGTATCGGACTTCGGGATCAGCCCCAGCATTTT. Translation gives CASSIGLRDQPQHF.

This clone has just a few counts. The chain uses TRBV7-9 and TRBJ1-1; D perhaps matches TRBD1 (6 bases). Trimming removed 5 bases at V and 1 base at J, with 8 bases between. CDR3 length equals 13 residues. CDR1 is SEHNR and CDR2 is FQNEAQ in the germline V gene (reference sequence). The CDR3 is CASSAQGNTEAFF. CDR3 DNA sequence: TGTGCCAGCAGCGCACAGGGGAACACTGAAGCTTTCTTT.

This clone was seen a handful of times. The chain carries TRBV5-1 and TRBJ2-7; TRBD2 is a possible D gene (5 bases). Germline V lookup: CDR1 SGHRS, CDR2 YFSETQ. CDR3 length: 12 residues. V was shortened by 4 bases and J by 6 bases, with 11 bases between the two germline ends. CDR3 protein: CASSTDYFEQYF. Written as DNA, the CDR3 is TGCGCCAGCAGCACCGACTACTTCGAGCAGTACTTC.

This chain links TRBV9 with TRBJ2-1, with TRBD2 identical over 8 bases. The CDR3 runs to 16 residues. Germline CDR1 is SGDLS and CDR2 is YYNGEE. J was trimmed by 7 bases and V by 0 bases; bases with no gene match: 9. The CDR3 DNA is TGTGCCAGCAGCGTAGTCGGGTCGGGAGGGTGGAATGAGCAGTTCTTC. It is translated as CASSVVGSGGWNEQFF. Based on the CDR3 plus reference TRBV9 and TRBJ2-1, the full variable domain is DSGVTQTPKHLITATGQRVTLRCSPRSGDLSVYWYQQSLDQGLQFLIQYYNGEERAKGNILERFSAQQFPDLHSELNLSSLELGDSALYFCASSVVGSGGWNEQFFGPGTRLTVL.

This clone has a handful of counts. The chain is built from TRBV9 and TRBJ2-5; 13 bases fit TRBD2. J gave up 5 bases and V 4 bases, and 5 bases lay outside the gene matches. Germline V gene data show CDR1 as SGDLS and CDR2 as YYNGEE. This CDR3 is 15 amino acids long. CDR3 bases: TGTGCCAGCAGCTTAGGACTAGCGGGAGTGGAGACCCAGTACTTC. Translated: CASSLGLAGVETQYF.

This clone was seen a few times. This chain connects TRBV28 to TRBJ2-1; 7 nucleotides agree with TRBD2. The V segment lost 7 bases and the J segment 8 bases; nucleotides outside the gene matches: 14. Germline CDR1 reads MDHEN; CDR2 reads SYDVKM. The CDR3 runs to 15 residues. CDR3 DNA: TGTGCCAGCACAGCCCCGGGACTAAGGTTTCATGAGCAGTTCTTC. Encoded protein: CASTAPGLRFHEQFF.

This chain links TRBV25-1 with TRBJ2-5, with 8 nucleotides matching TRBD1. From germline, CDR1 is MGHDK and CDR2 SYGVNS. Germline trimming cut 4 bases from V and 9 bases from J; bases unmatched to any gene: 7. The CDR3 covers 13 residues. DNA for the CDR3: TGTGCCAGCAGTGCCGGACAGGGAGCGTCCCAGTACTTC. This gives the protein CASSAGQGASQYF. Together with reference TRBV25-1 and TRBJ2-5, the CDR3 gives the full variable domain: EADIYQTPRYLVIGTGKKITLECSQTMGHDKMYWYQQDPGMELHLIHYSYGVNSTEKGDLSSESTVSRIRTEHFPLTLESARPSHTSQYLCASSAGQGASQYFGPGTRLLVL.

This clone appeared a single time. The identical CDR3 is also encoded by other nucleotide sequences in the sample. The CDR3 coding sequence is TGTGCCTGGAGTGTAGCAGGGGATCAGCCCCAGCATTTT. Amino acid sequence: CAWSVAGDQPQHF. The V call is TRBV30, the J call TRBJ1-5; TRBD1 might be the D (6 bases). Germline CDR1 is GTSNPN and CDR2 is SVGIG (reference sequence). This CDR3 contains 13 residues. V lost 0 bases and J lost 5, with 8 bases in between.

CDR3 residues: CASSLAGGEAFF. The CDR3 coding sequence is TGTGCCAGCAGTTTAGCAGGGGGCGAAGCTTTCTTT. The genes are TRBV28 and TRBJ1-1, with 8 bases aligning to TRBD1. The germline V gene has CDR1 MDHEN and CDR2 SYDVKM. V dropped 2 bases and J dropped 8; count of bases not matched to a gene: 1. CDR3 length: 12 amino acids.

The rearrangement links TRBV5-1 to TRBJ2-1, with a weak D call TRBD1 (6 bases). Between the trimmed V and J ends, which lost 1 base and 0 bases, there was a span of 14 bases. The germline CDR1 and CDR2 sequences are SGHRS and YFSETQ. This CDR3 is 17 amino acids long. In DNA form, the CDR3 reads TGCGCCAGCAGCTTGAGTCCGGGACAAGGCTCCTACAATGAGCAGTTCTTC. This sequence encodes CASSLSPGQGSYNEQFF.

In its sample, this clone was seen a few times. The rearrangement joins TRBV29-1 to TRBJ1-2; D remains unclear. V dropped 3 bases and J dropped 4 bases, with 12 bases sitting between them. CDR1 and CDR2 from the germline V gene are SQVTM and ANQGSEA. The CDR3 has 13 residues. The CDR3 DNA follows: TGCAGCGTTGAGCCGCGGCAGCCCTATGGCTACACCTTC. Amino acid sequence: CSVEPRQPYGYTF.

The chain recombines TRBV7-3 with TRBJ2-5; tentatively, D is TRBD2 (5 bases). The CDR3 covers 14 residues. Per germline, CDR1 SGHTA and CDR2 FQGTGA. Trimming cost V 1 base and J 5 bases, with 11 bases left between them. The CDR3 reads CASSLNGGSETQYF. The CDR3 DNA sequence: TGTGCCAGCAGCTTAAATGGAGGAAGCGAGACCCAGTACTTC.

CDR3 DNA sequence: TGTGCCAGCAGCTTCGAAGACAGAGCCTCTGAAGCTTTCTTT. It yields the protein CASSFEDRASEAFF. The chain couples TRBV11-3 to TRBJ1-1, with D possibly matching TRBD1 (5 bases). The CDR3 has 14 amino acids. Germline assignment: CDR1 SGHNT and CDR2 YENEEA. With 3 bases removed from V and 6 bases from J, the gap between germline ends came to 14 bases.

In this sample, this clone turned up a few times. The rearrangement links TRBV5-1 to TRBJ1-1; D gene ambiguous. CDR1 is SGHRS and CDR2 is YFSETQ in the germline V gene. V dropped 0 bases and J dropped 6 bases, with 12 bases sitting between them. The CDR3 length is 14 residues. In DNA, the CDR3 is TGCGCCAGCAGCTTGGGGCGGGTTGGGGCTGAAGCTTTCTTT. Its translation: CASSLGRVGAEAFF. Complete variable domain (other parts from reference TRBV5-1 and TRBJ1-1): KAGVTQTPRYLIKTRGQQVTLSCSPISGHRSVSWYQQTPGQGLQFLFEYFSETQRNKGNFPGRFSGRQFSNSRSEMNVSTLELGDSALYLCASSLGRVGAEAFFGQGTRLTVV.

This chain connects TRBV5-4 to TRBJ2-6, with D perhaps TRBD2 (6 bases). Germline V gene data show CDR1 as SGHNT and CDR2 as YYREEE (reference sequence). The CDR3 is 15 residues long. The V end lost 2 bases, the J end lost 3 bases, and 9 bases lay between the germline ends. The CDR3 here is CASSFAGSGANVLTF. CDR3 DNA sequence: TGTGCCAGCAGCTTCGCGGGAAGTGGGGCCAACGTCCTGACTTTC.

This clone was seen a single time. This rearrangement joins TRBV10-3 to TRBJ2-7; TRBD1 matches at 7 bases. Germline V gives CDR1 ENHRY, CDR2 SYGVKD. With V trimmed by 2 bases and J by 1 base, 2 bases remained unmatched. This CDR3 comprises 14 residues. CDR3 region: CAISEDRESYEQYF. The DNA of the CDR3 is TGTGCCATCAGTGAGGACAGGGAATCCTACGAGCAGTACTTC.

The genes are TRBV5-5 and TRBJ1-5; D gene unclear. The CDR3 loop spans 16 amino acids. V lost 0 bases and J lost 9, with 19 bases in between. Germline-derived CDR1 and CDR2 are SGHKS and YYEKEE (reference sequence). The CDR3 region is CASSLADMTGAGPQHF. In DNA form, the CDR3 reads TGTGCCAGCAGCTTGGCCGATATGACCGGAGCGGGGCCCCAGCATTTT.

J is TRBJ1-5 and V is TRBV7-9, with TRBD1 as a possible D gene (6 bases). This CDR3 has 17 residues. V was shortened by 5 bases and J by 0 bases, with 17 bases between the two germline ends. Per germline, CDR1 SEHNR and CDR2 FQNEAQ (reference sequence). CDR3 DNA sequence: TGTGCCAGCAGCAATGGACAGTACAGCGATAGCAATCAGCCCCAGCATTTT. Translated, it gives CASSNGQYSDSNQPQHF.